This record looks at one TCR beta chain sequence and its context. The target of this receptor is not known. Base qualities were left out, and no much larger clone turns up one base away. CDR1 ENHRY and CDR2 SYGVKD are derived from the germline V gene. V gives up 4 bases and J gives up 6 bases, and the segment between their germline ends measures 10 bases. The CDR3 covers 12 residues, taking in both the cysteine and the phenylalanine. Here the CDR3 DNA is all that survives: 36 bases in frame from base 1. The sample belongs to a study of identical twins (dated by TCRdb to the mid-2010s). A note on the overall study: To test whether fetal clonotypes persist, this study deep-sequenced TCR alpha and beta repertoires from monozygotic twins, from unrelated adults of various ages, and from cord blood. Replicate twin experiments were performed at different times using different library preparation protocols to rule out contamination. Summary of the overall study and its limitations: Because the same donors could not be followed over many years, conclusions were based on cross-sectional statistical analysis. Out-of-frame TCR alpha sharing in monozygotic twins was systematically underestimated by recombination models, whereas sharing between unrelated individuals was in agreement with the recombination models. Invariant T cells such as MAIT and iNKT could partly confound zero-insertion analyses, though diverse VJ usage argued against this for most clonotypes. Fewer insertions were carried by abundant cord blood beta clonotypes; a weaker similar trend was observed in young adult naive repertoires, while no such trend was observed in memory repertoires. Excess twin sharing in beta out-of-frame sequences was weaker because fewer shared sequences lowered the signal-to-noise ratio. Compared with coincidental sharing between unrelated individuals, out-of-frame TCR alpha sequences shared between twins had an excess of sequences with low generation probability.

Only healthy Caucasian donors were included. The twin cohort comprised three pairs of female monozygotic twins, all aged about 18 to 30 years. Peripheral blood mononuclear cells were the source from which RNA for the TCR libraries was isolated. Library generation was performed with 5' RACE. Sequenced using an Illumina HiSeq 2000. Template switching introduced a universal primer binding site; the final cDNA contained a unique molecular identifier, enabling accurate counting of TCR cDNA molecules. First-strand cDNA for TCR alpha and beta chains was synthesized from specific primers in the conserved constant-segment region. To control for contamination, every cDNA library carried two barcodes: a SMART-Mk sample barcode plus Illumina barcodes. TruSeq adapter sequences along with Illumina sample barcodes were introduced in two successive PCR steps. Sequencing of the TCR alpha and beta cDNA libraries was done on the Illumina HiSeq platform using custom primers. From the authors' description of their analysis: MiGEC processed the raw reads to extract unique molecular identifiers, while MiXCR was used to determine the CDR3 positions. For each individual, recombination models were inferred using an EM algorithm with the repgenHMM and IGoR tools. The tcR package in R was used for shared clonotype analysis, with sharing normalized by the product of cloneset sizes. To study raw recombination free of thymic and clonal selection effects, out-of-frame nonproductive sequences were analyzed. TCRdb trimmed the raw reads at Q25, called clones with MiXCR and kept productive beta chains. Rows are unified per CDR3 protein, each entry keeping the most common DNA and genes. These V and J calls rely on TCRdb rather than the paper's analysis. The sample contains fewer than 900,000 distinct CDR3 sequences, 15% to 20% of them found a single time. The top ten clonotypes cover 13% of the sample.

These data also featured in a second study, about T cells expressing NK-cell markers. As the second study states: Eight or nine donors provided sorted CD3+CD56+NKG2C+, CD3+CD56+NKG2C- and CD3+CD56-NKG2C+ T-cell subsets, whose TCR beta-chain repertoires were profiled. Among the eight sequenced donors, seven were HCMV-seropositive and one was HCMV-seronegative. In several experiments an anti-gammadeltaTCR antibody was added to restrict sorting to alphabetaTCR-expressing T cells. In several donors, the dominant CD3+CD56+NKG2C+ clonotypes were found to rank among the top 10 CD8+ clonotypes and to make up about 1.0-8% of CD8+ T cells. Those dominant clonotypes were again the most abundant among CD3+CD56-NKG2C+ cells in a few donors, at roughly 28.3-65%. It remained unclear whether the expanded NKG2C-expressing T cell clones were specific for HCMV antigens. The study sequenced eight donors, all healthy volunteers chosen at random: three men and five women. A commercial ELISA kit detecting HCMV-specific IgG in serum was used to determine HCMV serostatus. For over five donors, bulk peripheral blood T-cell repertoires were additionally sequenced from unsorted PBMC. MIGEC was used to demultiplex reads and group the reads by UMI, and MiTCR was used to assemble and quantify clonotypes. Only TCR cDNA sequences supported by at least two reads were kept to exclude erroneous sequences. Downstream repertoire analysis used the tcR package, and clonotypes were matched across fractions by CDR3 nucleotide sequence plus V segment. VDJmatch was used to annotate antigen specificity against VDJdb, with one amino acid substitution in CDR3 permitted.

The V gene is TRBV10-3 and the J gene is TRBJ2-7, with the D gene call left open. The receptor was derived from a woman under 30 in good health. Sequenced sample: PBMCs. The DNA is TGTGCCATCAGTGCGAAGAATGGCGAGCAGTACTTC. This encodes CAISAKNGEQYF.